This T cell receptor beta chain was recorded in a study of T cell repertoires in cytomegalovirus infection. Overall study context: Newly reported HLA-C-restricted and thoroughly characterized HLA-B-restricted CMV epitopes were employed. Indications came from public TCR beta signatures; they pointed to CMV infection and to a matching HLA type.

A remark on this clonotype: The antigen is undetermined.

The germline V and J ends were trimmed by 3 bases and 3 bases, with 12 bases remaining between them. The germline V gene encodes CDR1 MNHEY and CDR2 SMNVEV (reference sequence). The CDR3 runs to 14 residues. TCRdb processed the reads anew with MiXCR; each CDR3 protein has one entry. The table shows around 750,000 distinct CDR3 sequences, with approximately 32% occurring only once. This clonotype was obtained from a human donor in good health (CMV status not recorded). Some clones in this sample may be carry-over from other donors' samples. The sequencing here drew on cultured CD8+ T cells from PBMCs, taken from culture after CMV antigen stimulation. The V and J genes are TRBV27 and TRBJ2-7; D gene unclear. CDR3 residues: CASSLGSLYYEQYF. The CDR3 DNA is TGTGCCAGCAGTTTGGGCAGCCTCTACTACGAGCAGTACTTC.